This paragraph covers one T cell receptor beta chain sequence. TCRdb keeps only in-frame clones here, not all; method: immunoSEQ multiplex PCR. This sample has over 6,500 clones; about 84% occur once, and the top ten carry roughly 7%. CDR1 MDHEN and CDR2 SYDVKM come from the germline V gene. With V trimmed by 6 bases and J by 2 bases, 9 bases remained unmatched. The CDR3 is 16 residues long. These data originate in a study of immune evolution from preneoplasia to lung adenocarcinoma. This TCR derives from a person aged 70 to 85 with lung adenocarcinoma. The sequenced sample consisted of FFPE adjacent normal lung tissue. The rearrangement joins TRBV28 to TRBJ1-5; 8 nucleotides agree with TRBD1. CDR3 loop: CASSRGGQGGNQPQHF. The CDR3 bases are TGTGCCAGCAGCCGGGGAGGACAGGGAGGCAATCAGCCCCAGCATTTT.